This TCR beta chain emerged from a study of identical twins. Study results and limitations: Abundant cord blood beta clonotypes carried fewer insertions; memory repertoires showed none. Findings came from cross-sectional statistics, without long-term follow-up of donors.

With regard to this clonotype: Its antigen is still unknown. An end of the junction differs from the germline gene, which may be a read error.

Healthy Caucasians supplied all donations. TCRdb recomputed calls from the 5' RACE reads with MiXCR, one row per CDR3 protein. The sample shows some 1,600,000 distinct CDR3 sequences, 32% of them seen only once. The CDR3 runs 15 residues. Germline V gives CDR1 SNHLY, CDR2 FYNNEI. The chain links TRBV2 to TRBJ2-3, with 10 bases matching TRBD1. The sample consisted of cord blood. The source is a newborn girl in good health. CDR3 protein: CVSSEDRGLSDTQYF. DNA of the CDR3: TGTGTCAGCAGTGAAGACAGGGGGCTCTCAGATACGCAGTATTTT.